A selection of T cell receptor beta chains follows, all from one sample in a study of low-dose radiotherapy and immunotherapy resistance in tumors. TCRdb re-derived calls from the reads in MiXCR, one entry per CDR3 protein. Of some 57,000 distinct CDR3 sequences listed, around 23% are singletons. The sample consisted of PBMCs, taken after low-dose radiotherapy plus immunotherapy. These receptors were obtained from a male donor with prostate cancer. The CDR3 runs from the conserved cysteine through the conserved F or W. Fields, in order: D gene, clone size, J gene, V gene, CDR3 protein, CDR3 DNA. D genes are given only for firm matches. Part of the rows lack a size; the others show once, few, many or a class for expanded clones.

. many TRBJ2-7 TRBV13 CASSLGDGLQSSYEQYF TGTGCCAGCAGCTTAGGCGACGGACTGCAGAGCTCCTACGAGCAGTACTTC
. many TRBJ2-5 TRBV5-1 CASSYDPAETQYF TGCGCCAGCAGCTACGACCCTGCGGAGACCCAGTACTTC
. . TRBJ2-5 TRBV6-2/TRBV6-3 CASRPEPETQYF TGTGCCAGCAGACCCGAACCAGAGACCCAGTACTTC
. many TRBJ1-1 TRBV7-6 CASSIRSGTEAFF TGTGCCAGCAGCATCAGATCCGGGACTGAAGCTTTCTTT
. many TRBJ1-5 TRBV4-2 CASSKGDQPQHF TGTGCCAGCAGCAAAGGCGATCAGCCCCAGCATTTT
. many TRBJ2-5 TRBV5-1 CASSADNQETQYF TGCGCCAGCAGCGCGGACAACCAAGAGACCCAGTACTTC
TRBD2 once TRBJ2-7 TRBV20-1 CSAYGGASSGAYEQYF TGCAGTGCCTATGGGGGGGCCTCTAGCGGGGCCTACGAGCAGTACTTC
TRBD2 many TRBJ2-1 TRBV19 CASSIGTSANEQFF TGTGCCAGTAGTATTGGGACTAGCGCCAATGAGCAGTTCTTC
. many TRBJ1-1 TRBV19 CATRPSGWTTEAFF TGTGCCACCCGACCTTCGGGGTGGACCACTGAAGCTTTCTTT
TRBD2 many TRBJ2-1 TRBV30 CAWSVRGLAAYNEQFF TGTGCCTGGAGTGTACGAGGACTAGCGGCCTACAATGAGCAGTTCTTC
. many TRBJ1-5 TRBV23-1 CASRNNRGRAQPQHF TGCGCCAGCAGAAATAACCGGGGCAGAGCTCAGCCCCAGCATTTT
. many TRBJ2-3 TRBV5-1 CASSPNQGVDDTQYF TGCGCCAGCAGCCCAAATCAGGGCGTAGACGATACGCAGTATTTT
. many TRBJ2-3 TRBV18 CASSPSADTQYF TGTGCCAGCTCACCATCGGCAGATACGCAGTATTTT
. many TRBJ1-5 TRBV7-2 CASSPDASNQPQHF TGTGCCAGCAGCCCCGACGCTAGCAATCAGCCCCAGCATTTT
. many TRBJ2-1 TRBV7-2 CGVEVNNEQFF TGTGGGGTTGAGGTAAACAATGAGCAGTTCTTC
. . TRBJ2-4 TRBV7-6 CASSLVWGSRAKNIQYF TGTGCCAGCAGCTTAGTTTGGGGATCTAGAGCCAAAAACATTCAGTACTTC
. many TRBJ2-1 TRBV29-1 CSVEMRLGRIYNEQFF TGCAGCGTTGAGATGCGTCTGGGGAGAATCTACAATGAGCAGTTCTTC
. many TRBJ1-1 TRBV30 CASGRFEAFF TGTGCCTCCGGACGTTTTGAAGCTTTCTTT
. many TRBJ2-3 TRBV7-3 CASSSGASGTDTQYF TGTGCCAGCAGCTCTGGGGCCTCGGGAACAGATACGCAGTATTTT
. few TRBJ2-3 TRBV15 CATSTRDTSTDTQYF TGTGCCACCAGCACACGGGATACTAGCACAGATACGCAGTATTTT
. many TRBJ2-1 TRBV29-1 CSVFVGGSPYNEQFF TGCAGCGTTTTCGTAGGCGGTTCGCCTTACAATGAGCAGTTCTTC
TRBD2 many TRBJ2-5 TRBV6-6 CASSYSTSGRETQYF TGTGCCAGCAGTTACTCGACTAGCGGGAGGGAGACCCAGTACTTC
. many TRBJ1-2 TRBV30 CAWSVHNYGYTF TGTGCCTGGAGTGTACACAACTATGGCTACACCTTC
. . TRBJ1-5 TRBV6-2/TRBV6-3 CASSPEGDQPQHF TGTGCCAGCTCCCCGGAGGGAGATCAGCCCCAGCATTTT
. many TRBJ2-1 TRBV5-6 CASSLSQYNEQFF TGTGCCAGCAGCTTGTCGCAATACAATGAGCAGTTCTTC
TRBD2 . TRBJ2-7 TRBV28 CASSLPVELAGGSNEQYF TGTGCCAGCAGTTTACCTGTAGAGCTAGCGGGAGGGAGTAACGAGCAGTACTTC
. . TRBJ2-7 TRBV6-6 CASSGNSYEQYF TGTGCCAGCTCGGGGAACTCCTACGAGCAGTACTTC
. many TRBJ2-3 TRBV20-1 CSASRGRGVSDTQYF TGCAGTGCTTCCCGGGGGCGGGGTGTTTCAGATACGCAGTATTTT
TRBD1 many TRBJ1-5 TRBV30 CAWSGDRAGQPQHF TGTGCCTGGAGTGGGGACAGGGCAGGTCAGCCCCAGCATTTT
. . TRBJ1-5 TRBV7-2 CASSLGGINQPQHF TGTGCCAGCAGCTTAGGCGGCATCAATCAGCCCCAGCATTTT
TRBD1 many TRBJ1-5 TRBV19 CASRAGTESNQPQHF TGTGCCAGTAGGGCCGGGACAGAGAGCAATCAGCCCCAGCATTTT
. many TRBJ1-3 TRBV28 CASSQRRGSGNTIYF TGTGCCAGCAGTCAGAGGAGGGGCTCTGGAAACACCATATATTTT
. . TRBJ2-1 TRBV9 CASSVELGEQFF TGTGCCAGCAGCGTAGAACTAGGCGAGCAGTTCTTC
TRBD1 many TRBJ1-1 TRBV12-3/TRBV12-4 CASSFAGGNTEAFF TGTGCCAGCAGTTTCGCAGGGGGGAACACTGAAGCTTTCTTT
. . TRBJ2-2 TRBV6-6 CASSSYESESGELFF TGTGCCAGCAGCAGTTACGAATCGGAGTCCGGGGAGCTGTTTTTT
. many TRBJ2-2 TRBV5-1 CASSFRVGDTGELFF TGCGCCAGCAGCTTCCGGGTGGGGGACACCGGGGAGCTGTTTTTT
TRBD1 many TRBJ2-7 TRBV11-2 CASTKTGGPYEQYF TGTGCCAGCACTAAAACAGGGGGGCCCTACGAGCAGTACTTC
TRBD2 . TRBJ2-3 TRBV28 CASSPPGTSGTDTQYF TGTGCCAGCAGTCCCCCAGGGACTAGCGGCACAGATACGCAGTATTTT
. many TRBJ2-3 TRBV20-1 CSARVGRDTDTQYF TGCAGTGCTAGAGTAGGCAGAGACACAGATACGCAGTATTTT
. many TRBJ2-3 TRBV4-3 CASSQDPGDTQYF TGCGCCAGCAGCCAAGATCCAGGAGATACGCAGTATTTT
TRBD1 many TRBJ1-1 TRBV6-2/TRBV6-3 CASSGRTGGPNTEAFF TGTGCCAGCAGTGGTCGGACAGGGGGACCGAACACTGAAGCTTTCTTT
TRBD2 many TRBJ2-3 TRBV7-2 CASSLGVLAGGQSDTQYF TGTGCCAGCAGCTTAGGGGTACTAGCGGGGGGGCAATCAGATACGCAGTATTTT
TRBD1 few TRBJ2-1 TRBV11-3 CASSEFGQGSNEQFF TGTGCCAGCAGCGAATTCGGACAGGGGAGTAATGAGCAGTTCTTC
. many TRBJ1-2 TRBV12-3/TRBV12-4 CASSLRHGYTF TGTGCCAGCAGTTTAAGACATGGCTACACCTTC
. many TRBJ1-1 TRBV7-8 CASSLSLNTEAFF TGTGCCAGCAGCTTAAGTCTGAACACTGAAGCTTTCTTT